This T cell receptor beta chain was documented in a study of blood T cell repertoires in COVID-19. The length of the CDR3 is 15 residues. Germline CDR1 and CDR2: ENHRY and SYGVKD. V shed 9 bases, J shed 7 bases, and the junction held 9 bases outside the gene matches. Profiling relied on immunoSEQ multiplex PCR, and the TCRdb table lists in-frame clones only, not all of them. The repertoire consists of about 220,000 clones, with 60% to 85% occurring once and the leading ten covering approximately 6.6%. The TCR comes from a woman between 70 and 85 years old with acute or convalescent COVID-19. The V call is TRBV10-3, the J call TRBJ1-6, with 10 bases lining up with TRBD1. The sample consisted of peripheral blood. The CDR3 DNA reads TGTGCCATTAGGGACAGGGGATCGGAAAATTCACCCCTCCACTTT. This encodes CAIRDRGSENSPLHF.